This T cell receptor (beta chain) stems from a study of Japanese encephalitis immunity and Zika vaccine responses. Background on the study: Sequenced timepoints were week 0, after pre-vaccination, and week 52. Stimulation used either flavivirus-conserved or non-conserved ZIKV pools, or pre-vaccination JEV or YFV peptides. Peptides were 15-mers with 11-residue overlaps and predicted affinity below 50 nM.

PBMCs were CFSE-labeled and cultured for 6 to 7 days with peptide pools at 1 ug/mL each. V lost 1 base to trimming and J lost 8 bases; unmatched junction nucleotides: 3. There are 15 residues in the CDR3. CDR1 and CDR2 from the germline V gene are LGHNA and YSLEER. This clonotype rates as hyperexpanded. In TCRdb, the 5' RACE reads were re-called with MiXCR into one record per CDR3 protein. The sample includes a few hundred distinct CDR3 sequences, about 5% of them seen just once. Findings and limits, study-wide: Peptide pools were not deconvolved to single cross-reactive peptides.

The chain is built from TRBV4-3 and TRBJ2-1; TRBD1 matches at 12 bases. The sample was antigen-activated CD8+ T cells from blood, cultured, taken during a Zika inactivated vaccine study. The source of this sequence is an adult man who received an inactivated Zika virus vaccine. CDR3 sequence: CASSQVGQGAHEQFF. As DNA, the CDR3 is TGCGCCAGCAGCCAAGTGGGACAGGGGGCGCATGAGCAGTTCTTC.